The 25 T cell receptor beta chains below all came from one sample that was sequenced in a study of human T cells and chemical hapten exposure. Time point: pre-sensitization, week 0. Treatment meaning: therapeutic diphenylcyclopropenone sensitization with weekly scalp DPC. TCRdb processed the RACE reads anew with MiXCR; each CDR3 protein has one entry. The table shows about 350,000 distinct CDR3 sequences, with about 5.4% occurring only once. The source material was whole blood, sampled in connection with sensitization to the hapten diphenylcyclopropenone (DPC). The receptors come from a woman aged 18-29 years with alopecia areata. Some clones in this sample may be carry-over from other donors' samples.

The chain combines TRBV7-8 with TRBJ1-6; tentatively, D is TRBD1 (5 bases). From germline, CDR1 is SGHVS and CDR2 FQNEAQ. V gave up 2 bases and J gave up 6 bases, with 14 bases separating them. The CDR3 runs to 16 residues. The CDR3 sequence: CASSLYSGASNSPLHF. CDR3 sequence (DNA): TGTGCCAGCAGCTTATATTCTGGGGCTAGTAATTCACCCCTCCACTTT.

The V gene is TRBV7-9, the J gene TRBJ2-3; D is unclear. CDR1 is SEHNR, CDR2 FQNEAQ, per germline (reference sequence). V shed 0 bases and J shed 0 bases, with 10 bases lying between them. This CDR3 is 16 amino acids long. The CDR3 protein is CASSLARARSTDTQYF. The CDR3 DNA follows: TGTGCCAGCAGCTTAGCGCGAGCTCGGAGCACAGATACGCAGTATTTT.

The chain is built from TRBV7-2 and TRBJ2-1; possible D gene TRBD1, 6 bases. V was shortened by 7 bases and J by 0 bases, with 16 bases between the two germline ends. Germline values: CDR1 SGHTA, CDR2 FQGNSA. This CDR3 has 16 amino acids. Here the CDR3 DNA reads TGTGCCAGCAAGCCCAGAGGGGGATACTCCTACAATGAGCAGTTCTTC. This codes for CASKPRGGYSYNEQFF.

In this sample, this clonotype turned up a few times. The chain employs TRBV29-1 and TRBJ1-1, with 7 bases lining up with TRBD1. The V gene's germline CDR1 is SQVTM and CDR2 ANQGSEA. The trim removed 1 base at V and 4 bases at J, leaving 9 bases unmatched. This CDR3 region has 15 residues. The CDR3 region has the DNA TGCAGCGTTGAAGGGGCGGCAGGGGGAGCCACTGAAGCTTTCTTT. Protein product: CSVEGAAGGATEAFF.

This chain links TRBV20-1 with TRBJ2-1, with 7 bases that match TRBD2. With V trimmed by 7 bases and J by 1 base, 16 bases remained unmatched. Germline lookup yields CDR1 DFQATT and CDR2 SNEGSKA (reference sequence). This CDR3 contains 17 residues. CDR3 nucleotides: TGCAGTGGGACTCCTGACTATAGCGGGCCGTCCTACAATGAGCAGTTCTTC. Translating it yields CSGTPDYSGPSYNEQFF.

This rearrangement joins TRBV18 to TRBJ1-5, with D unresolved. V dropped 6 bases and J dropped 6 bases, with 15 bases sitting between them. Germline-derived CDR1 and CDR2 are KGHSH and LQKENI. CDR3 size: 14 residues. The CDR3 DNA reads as TGTGCCAGCTCCCCCGAGGGTGGACGTCAGCCCCAGCATTTT. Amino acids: CASSPEGGRQPQHF.

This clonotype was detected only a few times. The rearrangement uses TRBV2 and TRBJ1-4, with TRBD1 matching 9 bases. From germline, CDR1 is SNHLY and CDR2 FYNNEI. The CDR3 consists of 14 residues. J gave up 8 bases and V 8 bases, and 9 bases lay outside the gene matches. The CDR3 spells CASDNRGLREKLFF. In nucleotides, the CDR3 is TGTGCCAGCGATAACAGGGGGCTGAGGGAAAAACTGTTTTTT.

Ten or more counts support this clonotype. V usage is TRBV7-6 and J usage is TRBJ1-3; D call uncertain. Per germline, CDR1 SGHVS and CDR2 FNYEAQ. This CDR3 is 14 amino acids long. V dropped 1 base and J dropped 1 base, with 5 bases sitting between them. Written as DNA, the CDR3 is TGTGCCAGCAGCTTAGGGGGTTCTGGAAACACCATATATTTT. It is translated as CASSLGGSGNTIYF.

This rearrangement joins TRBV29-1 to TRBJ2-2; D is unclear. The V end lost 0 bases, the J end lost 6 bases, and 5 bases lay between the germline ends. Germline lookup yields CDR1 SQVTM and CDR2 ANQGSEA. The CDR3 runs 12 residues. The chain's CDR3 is CSVEDQAGELFF. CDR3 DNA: TGCAGCGTTGAAGATCAGGCCGGGGAGCTGTTTTTT.

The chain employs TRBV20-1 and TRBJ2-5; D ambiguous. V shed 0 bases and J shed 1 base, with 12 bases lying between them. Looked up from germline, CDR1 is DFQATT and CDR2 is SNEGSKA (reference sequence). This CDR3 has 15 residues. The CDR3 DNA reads TGCAGTGCTAGAGATAATCTAGGCTTCCAAGAGACCCAGTACTTC. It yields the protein CSARDNLGFQETQYF.

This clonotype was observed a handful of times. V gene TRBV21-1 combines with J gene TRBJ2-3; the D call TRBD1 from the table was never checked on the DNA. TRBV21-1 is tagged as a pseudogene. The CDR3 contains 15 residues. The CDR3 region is CASWADRGHADTQYF. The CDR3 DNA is TGTGCCAGCTGGGCGGACAGGGGTCATGCAGATACGCAGTATTTT.

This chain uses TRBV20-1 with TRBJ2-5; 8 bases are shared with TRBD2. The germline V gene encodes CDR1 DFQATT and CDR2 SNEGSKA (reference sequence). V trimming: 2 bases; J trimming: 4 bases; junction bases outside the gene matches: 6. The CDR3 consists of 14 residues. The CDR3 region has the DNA TGCAGTGCTAGATCCGGGACTAGTCTAGAGACCCAGTACTTC. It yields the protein CSARSGTSLETQYF.

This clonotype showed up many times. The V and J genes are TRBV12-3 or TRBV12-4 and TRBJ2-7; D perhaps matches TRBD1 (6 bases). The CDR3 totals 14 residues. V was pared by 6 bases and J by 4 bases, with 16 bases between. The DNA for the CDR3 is TGTGCCAGCAGCTCGGACAGCCTATCGTACGAGCAGTACTTC. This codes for CASSSDSLSYEQYF.

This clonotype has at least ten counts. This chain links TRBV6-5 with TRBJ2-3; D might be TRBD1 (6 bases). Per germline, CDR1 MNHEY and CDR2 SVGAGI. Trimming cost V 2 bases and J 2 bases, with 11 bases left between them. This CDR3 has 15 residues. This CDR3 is CASSYLDRFTDTQYF. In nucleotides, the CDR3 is TGTGCCAGCAGTTACCTGGACAGATTCACAGATACGCAGTATTTT.

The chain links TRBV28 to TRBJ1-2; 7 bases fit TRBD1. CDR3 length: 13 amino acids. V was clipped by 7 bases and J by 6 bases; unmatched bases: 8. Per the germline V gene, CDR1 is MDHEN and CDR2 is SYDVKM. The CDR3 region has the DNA TGTGCCAGCACCCGAGACAGGGCGAATGGCTACACCTTC. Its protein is CASTRDRANGYTF.

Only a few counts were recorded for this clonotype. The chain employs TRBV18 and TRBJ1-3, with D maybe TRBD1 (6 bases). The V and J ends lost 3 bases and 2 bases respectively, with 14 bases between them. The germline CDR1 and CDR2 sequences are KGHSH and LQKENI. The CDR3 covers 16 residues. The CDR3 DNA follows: TGTGCCAGCTCACCTACTCAGGGGCGAACTGGAAACACCATATATTTT. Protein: CASSPTQGRTGNTIYF.

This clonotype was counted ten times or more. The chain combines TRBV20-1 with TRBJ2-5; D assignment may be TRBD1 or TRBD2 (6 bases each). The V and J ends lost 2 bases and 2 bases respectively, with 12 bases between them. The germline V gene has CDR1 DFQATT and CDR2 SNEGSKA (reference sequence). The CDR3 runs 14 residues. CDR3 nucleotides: TGCAGTGCTAGAAGGGGGGAGAGTCAAGAGACCCAGTACTTC. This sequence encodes CSARRGESQETQYF.

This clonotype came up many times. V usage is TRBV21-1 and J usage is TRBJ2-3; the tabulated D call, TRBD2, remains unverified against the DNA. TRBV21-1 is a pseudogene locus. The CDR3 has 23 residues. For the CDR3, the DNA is TGTGCCAGCAGCAAAGCGCTAAGGACTAGCGGGGGGCCATCATCGAGCTCCACAGATACGCAGTATTTT. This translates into CASSKALRTSGGPSSSSTDTQYF.

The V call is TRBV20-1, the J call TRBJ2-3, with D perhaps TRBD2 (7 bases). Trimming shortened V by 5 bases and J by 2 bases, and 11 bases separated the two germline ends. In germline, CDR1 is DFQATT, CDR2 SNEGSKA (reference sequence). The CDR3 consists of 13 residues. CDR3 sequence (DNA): TGCAGTGCTGGGAGGGGGGCCACAGATACGCAGTATTTT. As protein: CSAGRGATDTQYF.

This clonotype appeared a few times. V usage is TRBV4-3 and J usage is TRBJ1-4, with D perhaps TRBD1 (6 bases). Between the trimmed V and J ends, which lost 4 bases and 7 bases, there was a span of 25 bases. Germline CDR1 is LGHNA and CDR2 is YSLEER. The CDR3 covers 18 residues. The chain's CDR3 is CASSPRGRTNTRGEKLFF. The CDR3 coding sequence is TGCGCCAGCAGCCCCCGGGGGCGAACAAATACCCGGGGTGAAAAACTGTTTTTT.

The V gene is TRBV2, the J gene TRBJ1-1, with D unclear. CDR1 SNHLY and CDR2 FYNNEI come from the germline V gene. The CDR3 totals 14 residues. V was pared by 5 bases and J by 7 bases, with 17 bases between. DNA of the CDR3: TGTGCCAGCAGTCGGGGTTCTACACGTAATGAAGCTTTCTTT. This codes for CASSRGSTRNEAFF.

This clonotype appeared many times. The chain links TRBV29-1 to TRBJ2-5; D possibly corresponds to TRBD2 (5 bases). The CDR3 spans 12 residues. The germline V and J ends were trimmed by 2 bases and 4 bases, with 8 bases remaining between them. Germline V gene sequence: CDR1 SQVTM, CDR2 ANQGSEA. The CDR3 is CSVETEGETQYF. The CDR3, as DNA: TGCAGCGTTGAAACAGAGGGAGAGACCCAGTACTTC.

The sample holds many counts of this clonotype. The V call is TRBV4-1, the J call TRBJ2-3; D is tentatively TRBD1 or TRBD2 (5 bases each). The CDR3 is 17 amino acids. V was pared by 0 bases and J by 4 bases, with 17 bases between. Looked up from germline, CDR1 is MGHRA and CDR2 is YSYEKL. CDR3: CASSQDVGVGMADTQYF. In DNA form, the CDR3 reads TGCGCCAGCAGCCAAGATGTGGGGGTCGGGATGGCAGATACGCAGTATTTT.

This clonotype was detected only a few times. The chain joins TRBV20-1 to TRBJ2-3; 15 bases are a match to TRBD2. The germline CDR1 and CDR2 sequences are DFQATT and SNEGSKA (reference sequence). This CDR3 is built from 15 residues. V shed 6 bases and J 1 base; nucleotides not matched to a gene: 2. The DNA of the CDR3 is TGCAGTGCCAGGACTAGCGGGGGGGGCACAGATACGCAGTATTTT. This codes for CSARTSGGGTDTQYF.

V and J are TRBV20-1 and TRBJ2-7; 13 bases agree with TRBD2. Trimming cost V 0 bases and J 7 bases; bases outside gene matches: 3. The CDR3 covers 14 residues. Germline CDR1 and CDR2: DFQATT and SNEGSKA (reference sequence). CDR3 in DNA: TGCAGTGCTAGAGAGGGACTAGCGGGGTTTGAGCAGTACTTC. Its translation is CSAREGLAGFEQYF.